These T cell receptor beta chains were read from a single sample in a study of CD8 T cells in Susac syndrome. TCRdb passed the immunoSEQ multiplex PCR reads through MiXCR, listing each CDR3 protein once. The profile shows some 170,000 distinct CDR3 sequences, about 93% of them singletons. The sample taken for sequencing was CD4+ T cells from PBMCs. Receptors originate from a human donor in good health. Both conserved end residues are part of each CDR3. D genes are given only for firm matches. Clone sizes are given selectively: once, few, many, or a class where the clone is expanded.

NA	NA	TRBJ2-5	TRBV2	TGTGCCAGCAGTGACGTACAGGCGGAGGGGGAGACCCAGTACTTC	CASSDVQAEGETQYF
NA	NA	TRBJ2-3	TRBV18	TGTGCCAGCTCCCCACGCACAGGGAGTTTGGGAGATACGCAGTATTTT	CASSPRTGSLGDTQYF
NA	NA	TRBJ2-7	TRBV6-1	TGTGCCAGCAGTATAGGGGGATCGGGAACCTACGAGCAGTACTTC	CASSIGGSGTYEQYF
TRBD2	once	TRBJ2-1	TRBV20-1	TGCAGTGCTAGGGTACTAGCGGGGGCCAATGAGCAGTTCTTC	CSARVLAGANEQFF
NA	NA	TRBJ1-5	TRBV7-9	TGTGCCAGCAGGGGGCCGGGGGGGAATCAGCCCCAGCATTTT	CASRGPGGNQPQHF
NA	NA	TRBJ2-2	TRBV5-4	TGTGCCAGCAGCGCAACGAACACCGGGGAGCTGTTTTTT	CASSATNTGELFF
NA	NA	TRBJ1-2	TRBV27	TGTGCCAGTTCTCCGCAAGGTCCCCTATATGGCTACACCTTC	CASSPQGPLYGYTF
NA	NA	TRBJ2-1	TRBV29-1	TGCAGCGTTGGGGGGAACCGGGACTTCTTCTACAATGAGCAGTTCTTC	CSVGGNRDFFYNEQFF
NA	NA	TRBJ2-1	TRBV9	TGTGCCAGCAGCGTAGTAGGGGTAGCCCTTCGGGAGCAGTTCTTC	CASSVVGVALREQFF
NA	NA	TRBJ1-4	TRBV6-6	TGTGCCAGCAAAGGCGGGACTAATGAAAAACTGTTTTTT	CASKGGTNEKLFF
NA	NA	TRBJ1-2	TRBV7-2	TGTGCCAGCAGCTTAGTGGTAGGGGGGGACTATGGCTACACCTTC	CASSLVVGGDYGYTF
NA	NA	TRBJ2-5	TRBV19	TGTGCCAGTAGTGAGCTGAGCGCCCAAGAGACCCAGTACTTC	CASSELSAQETQYF
TRBD2	NA	TRBJ2-1	TRBV2	TGTGCCAGCAGGAAACTAGCGGGGGGTGTTTTTGAGCAGTTCTTC	CASRKLAGGVFEQFF
TRBD1	NA	TRBJ2-7	TRBV5-6	TGTGCCAGCAGCCGGGACAGTAGGTTCTCCTACGAGCAGTACTTC	CASSRDSRFSYEQYF
NA	NA	TRBJ2-5	TRBV30	TGTGCCTGGAGTGTACTGGGGATCTCCGAGACCCAGTACTTC	CAWSVLGISETQYF
TRBD1	NA	TRBJ1-1	TRBV12-3/TRBV12-4	TGTGCCAGCAGTTTAAGGACAGGGGGGAACACTGAAGCTTTCTTT	CASSLRTGGNTEAFF
NA	NA	TRBJ2-3	TRBV27	TGTGCCAGCAGTCTCAGGGGTAACACAGATACGCAGTATTTT	CASSLRGNTDTQYF
NA	NA	TRBJ1-5	TRBV5-5	TGTGCCAGCAGCTTGGCAGGGGAGAATCAGCCCCAGCATTTT	CASSLAGENQPQHF
NA	once	TRBJ1-5	TRBV5-6	TGTGCCAGCAGCTTAATACAGGGAAGCCAGCCCCAGCATTTT	CASSLIQGSQPQHF
TRBD2	NA	TRBJ2-2	TRBV5-1	TGCGCCAGCAGCTTGGGGGCGTCCCCGGGACTAGCGGGGAGGACCGGGGAGCTGTTTTTT	CASSLGASPGLAGRTGELFF